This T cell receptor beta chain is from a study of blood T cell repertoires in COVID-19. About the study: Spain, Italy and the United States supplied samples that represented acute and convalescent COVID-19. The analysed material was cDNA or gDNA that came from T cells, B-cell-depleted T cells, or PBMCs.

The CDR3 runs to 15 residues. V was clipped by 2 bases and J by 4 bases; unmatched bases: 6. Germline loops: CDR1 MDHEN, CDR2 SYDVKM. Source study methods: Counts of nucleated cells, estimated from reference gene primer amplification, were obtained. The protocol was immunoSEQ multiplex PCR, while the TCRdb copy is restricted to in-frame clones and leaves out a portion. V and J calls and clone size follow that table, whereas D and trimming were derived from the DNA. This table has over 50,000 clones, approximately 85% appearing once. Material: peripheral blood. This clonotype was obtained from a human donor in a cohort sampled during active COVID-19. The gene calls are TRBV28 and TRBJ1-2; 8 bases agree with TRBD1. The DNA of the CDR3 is TGTGCCAGCAGTTTAGACTTTGGGACAGGCTATGGCTACACCTTC. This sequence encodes CASSLDFGTGYGYTF.